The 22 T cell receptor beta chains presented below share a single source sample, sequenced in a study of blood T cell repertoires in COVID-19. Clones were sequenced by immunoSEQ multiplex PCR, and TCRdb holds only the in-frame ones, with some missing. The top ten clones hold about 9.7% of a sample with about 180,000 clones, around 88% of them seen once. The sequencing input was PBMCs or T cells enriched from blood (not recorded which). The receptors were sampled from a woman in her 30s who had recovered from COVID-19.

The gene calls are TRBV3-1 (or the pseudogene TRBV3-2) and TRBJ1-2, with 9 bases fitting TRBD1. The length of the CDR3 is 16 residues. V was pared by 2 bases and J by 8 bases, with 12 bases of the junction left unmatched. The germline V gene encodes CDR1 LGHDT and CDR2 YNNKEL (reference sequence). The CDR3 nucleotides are TGTGCCAGCAGCCAATCCGGGACAGGGCTTACTCTGGGCTACACCTTC. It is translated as CASSQSGTGLTLGYTF.

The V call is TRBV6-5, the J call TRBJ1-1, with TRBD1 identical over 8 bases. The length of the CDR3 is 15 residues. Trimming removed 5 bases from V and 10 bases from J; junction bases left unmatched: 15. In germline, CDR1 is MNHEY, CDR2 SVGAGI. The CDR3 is CASSPDRGVVRGAFF. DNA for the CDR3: TGTGCCAGCAGTCCCGACAGGGGAGTGGTTAGAGGAGCTTTCTTT.

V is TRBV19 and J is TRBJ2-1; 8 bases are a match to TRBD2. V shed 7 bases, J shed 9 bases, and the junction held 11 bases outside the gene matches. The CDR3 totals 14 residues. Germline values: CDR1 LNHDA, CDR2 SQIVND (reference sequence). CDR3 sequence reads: CASTSGPRGGEQFF. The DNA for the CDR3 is TGTGCCAGTACATCAGGACCCCGGGGGGGTGAGCAGTTCTTC.

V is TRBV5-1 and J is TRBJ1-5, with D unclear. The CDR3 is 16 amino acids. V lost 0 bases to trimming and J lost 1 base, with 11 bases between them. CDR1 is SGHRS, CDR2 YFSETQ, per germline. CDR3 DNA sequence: TGCGCCAGCAGCTTGGGAGTACTAGGGAGCAATCAGCCCCAGCATTTT. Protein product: CASSLGVLGSNQPQHF.

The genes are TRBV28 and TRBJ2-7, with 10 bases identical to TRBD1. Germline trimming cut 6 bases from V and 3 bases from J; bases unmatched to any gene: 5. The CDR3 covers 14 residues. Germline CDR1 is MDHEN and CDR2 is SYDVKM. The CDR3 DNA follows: TGTGCCAGCAGGTGGGGACAGGGGTTCTACGAGCAGTACTTC. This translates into CASRWGQGFYEQYF.

This chain's CDR3 is CASSSTSGTYNEQFF. DNA for the CDR3: TGTGCCAGCAGCTCGACTAGCGGGACATACAATGAGCAGTTCTTC. The chain is built from TRBV7-2 and TRBJ2-1; 11 bases map to TRBD2. From germline, CDR1 is SGHTA and CDR2 FQGNSA. V gave up 4 bases and J gave up 4 bases; unmatched junction bases: 3. The CDR3 length is 15 residues.

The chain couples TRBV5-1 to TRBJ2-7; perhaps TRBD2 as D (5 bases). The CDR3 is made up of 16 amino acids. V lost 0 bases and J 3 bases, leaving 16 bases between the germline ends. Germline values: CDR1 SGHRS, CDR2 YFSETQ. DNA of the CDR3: TGCGCCAGCAGCTTGGGTGGGTCCCGGGGTTTCTACGAGCAGTACTTC. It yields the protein CASSLGGSRGFYEQYF.

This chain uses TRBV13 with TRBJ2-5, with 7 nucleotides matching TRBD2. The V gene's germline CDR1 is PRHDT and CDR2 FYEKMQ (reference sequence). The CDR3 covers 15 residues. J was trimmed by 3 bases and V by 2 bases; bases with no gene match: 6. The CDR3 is CASSLNNLAEETQYF. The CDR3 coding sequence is TGTGCCAGCAGCTTAAATAACCTAGCGGAAGAGACCCAGTACTTC.

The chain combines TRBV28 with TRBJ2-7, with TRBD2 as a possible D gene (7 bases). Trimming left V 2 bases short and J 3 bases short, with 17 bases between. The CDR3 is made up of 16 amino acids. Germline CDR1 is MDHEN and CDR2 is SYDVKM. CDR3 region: CASSLGGGGRNYEQYF. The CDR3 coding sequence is TGTGCCAGCAGTTTAGGGGGGGGCGGTAGGAACTACGAGCAGTACTTC.

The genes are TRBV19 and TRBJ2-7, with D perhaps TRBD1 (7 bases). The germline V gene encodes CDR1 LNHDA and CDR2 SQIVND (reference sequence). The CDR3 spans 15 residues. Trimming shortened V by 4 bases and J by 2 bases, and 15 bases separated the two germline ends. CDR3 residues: CASSREEGAAYEQYF. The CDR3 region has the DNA TGTGCCAGTAGTAGAGAGGAGGGGGCGGCCTACGAGCAGTACTTC.

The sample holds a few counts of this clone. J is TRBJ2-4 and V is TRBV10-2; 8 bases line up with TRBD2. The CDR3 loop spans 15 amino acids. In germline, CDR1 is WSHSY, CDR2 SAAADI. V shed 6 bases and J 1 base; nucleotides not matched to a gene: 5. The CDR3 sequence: CASSGGAGAKNIQYF. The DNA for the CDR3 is TGCGCCAGCAGCGGGGGGGCAGGGGCCAAAAACATTCAGTACTTC.

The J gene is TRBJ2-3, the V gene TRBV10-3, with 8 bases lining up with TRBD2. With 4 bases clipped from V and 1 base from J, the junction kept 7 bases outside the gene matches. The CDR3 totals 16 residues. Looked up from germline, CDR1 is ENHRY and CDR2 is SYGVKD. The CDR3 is CAISGEGTSGTDTQYF. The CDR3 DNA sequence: TGTGCCATCAGTGGCGAGGGGACTAGTGGCACAGATACGCAGTATTTT.

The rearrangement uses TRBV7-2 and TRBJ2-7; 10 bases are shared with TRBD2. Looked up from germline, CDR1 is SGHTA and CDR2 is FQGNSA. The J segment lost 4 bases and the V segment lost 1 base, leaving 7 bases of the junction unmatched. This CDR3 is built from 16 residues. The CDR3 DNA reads TGTGCCAGCAGCTTAGGTAGCGGGAGGTCTGGGTACGAGCAGTACTTC. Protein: CASSLGSGRSGYEQYF. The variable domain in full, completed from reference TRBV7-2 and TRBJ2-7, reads GAGVSQSPSNKVTEKGKDVELRCDPISGHTALYWYRQSLGQGLEFLIYFQGNSAPDKSGLPSDRFSAERTGGSVSTLTIQRTQQEDSAVYLCASSLGSGRSGYEQYFGPGTRLTVT.

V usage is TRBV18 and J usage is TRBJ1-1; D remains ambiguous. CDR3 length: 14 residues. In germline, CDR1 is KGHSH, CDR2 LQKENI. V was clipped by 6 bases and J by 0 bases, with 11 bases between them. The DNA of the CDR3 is TGTGCCAGCTCCCCCCTGAGTTTGAACACTGAAGCTTTCTTT. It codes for CASSPLSLNTEAFF.

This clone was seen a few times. The CDR3 DNA reads as TGTGCCAGCAGCCGGGACACATCCTACGAGCAGTACTTC. It codes for CASSRDTSYEQYF. The chain carries TRBV28 and TRBJ2-7, with D possibly being TRBD1 (6 bases). Germline CDR1 is MDHEN and CDR2 is SYDVKM. With 6 bases removed from V and 1 base from J, the gap between germline ends came to 10 bases. The CDR3 covers 13 residues. Full variable domain (missing parts from reference TRBV28 and TRBJ2-7): DVKVTQSSRYLVKRTGEKVFLECVQDMDHENMFWYRQDPGLGLRLIYFSYDVKMKEKGDIPEGYSVSREKKERFSLILESASTNQTSMYLCASSRDTSYEQYFGPGTRLTVT.

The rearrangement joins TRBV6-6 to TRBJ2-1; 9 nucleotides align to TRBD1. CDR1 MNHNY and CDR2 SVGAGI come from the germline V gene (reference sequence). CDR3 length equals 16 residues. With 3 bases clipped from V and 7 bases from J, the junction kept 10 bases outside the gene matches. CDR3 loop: CASSYLGTGKRNEQFF. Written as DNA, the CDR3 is TGTGCCAGCAGTTATTTAGGGACAGGGAAGAGAAATGAGCAGTTCTTC.

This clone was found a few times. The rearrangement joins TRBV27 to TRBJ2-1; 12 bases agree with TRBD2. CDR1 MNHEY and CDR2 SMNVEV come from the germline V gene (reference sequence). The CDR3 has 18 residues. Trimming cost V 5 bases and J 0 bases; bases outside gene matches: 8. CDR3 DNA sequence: TGTGCCAGCAGTCCTGGACTAGCGGGACGGAGCTCCTACAATGAGCAGTTCTTC. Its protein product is CASSPGLAGRSSYNEQFF.

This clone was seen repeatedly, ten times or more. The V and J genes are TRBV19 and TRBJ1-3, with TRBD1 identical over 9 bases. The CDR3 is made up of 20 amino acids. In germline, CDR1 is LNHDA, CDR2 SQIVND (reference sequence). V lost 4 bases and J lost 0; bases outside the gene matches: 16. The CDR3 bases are TGTGCCAGTAGTAGCTTGACGGGACAGGGTACCGGTCACTCTGGAAACACCATATATTTT. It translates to CASSSLTGQGTGHSGNTIYF.

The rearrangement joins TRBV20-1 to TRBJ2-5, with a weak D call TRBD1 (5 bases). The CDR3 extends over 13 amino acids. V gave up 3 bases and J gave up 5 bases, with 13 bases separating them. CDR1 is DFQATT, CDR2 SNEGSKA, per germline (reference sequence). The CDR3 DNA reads TGCAGTGCTAGTGCAGGGTTAGGGGAGACCCAGTACTTC. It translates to CSASAGLGETQYF.

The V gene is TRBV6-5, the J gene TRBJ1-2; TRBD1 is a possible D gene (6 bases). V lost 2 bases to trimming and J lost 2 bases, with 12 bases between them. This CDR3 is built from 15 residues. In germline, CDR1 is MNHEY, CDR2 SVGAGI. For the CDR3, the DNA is TGTGCCAGCAGTTACGGCAGGGACATCAACTATGGCTACACCTTC. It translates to CASSYGRDINYGYTF.

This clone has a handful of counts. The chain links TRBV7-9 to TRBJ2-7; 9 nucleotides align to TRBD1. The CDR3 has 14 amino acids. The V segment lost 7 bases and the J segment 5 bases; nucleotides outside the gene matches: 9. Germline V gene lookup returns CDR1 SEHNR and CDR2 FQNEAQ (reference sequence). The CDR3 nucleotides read TGTGCCAGCACGGACAGGGGAGAGGTGAACGAGCAGTACTTC. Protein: CASTDRGEVNEQYF.

The CDR3 sequence is CATSRDQGAGNTIYF. CDR3 in DNA: TGTGCCACCAGCAGAGATCAGGGGGCAGGAAACACCATATATTTT. The chain uses TRBV15 and TRBJ1-3; the match to TRBD1 covers 8 bases. The J segment lost 4 bases and the V segment lost 0 bases, leaving 2 bases of the junction unmatched. The CDR3 loop spans 15 amino acids. Germline CDR1 LNHNV, CDR2 YYDKDF (reference sequence).